The entry below describes one T cell receptor (beta chain). The antigen it binds to is not known. The input lacks base qualities; no much larger clone sits a single base away. Explained via the paper, the time point label denotes: baseline before first vaccination. Vaccinee samples came from UK trials COV001 and COV002, including a single-blind randomized controlled phase 2/3 trial of AZD1222 (ChAdOx1 nCoV-19) in healthy adults. For TCRbeta chain sequencing, PBMC samples were collected from trial participants at day 0 and at day 28 after the second dose. The sample comes from a study of T cell responses to AZD1222 COVID-19 vaccine (dated by TCRdb to about 2021). With respect to the entire study: AZD1222 recipients with second doses at about 4 weeks or about 12 weeks were pooled, because spike-specific TCR depth and breadth did not differ between schedules. TCR sequencing covered some 250 trial participants: 200 to 220 given two doses of AZD1222 and 26 given two doses of MenACWY control vaccine. Trial participants were enrolled by age into 18-55, 56-69 and 70-plus year subgroups, with roughly 150, 30 and 60 TCR-sequenced participants respectively. What the research found in general, with its limitations: After two AZD1222 doses, spike-specific TCR breadth and depth were significantly higher than at day 0 and than in MenACWY recipients. Nearly half of unique spike-specific TCRs reportedly recognized epitopes outside regions mutated in the B.1.351 and B.1.1.7 variants. Vaccine-associated CD4 TCRs spanned the whole spike protein, with dominant responses in regions 160-218 and 743-854. No day 14 peak-response samples were available, so repertoires were characterized only after the peak T cell response. Most participants were white British and females outnumbered males, and the authors suggested that clonal diversity may have been underestimated. The 56-69-year group was small, and its depth increase did not reach significance, likely because of low power. Conclusions about previously exposed vaccinees are limited, since just six AZD1222 recipients were seropositive for SARS-CoV-2 at baseline.

The CDR3 regions of human TCRbeta chains were analyzed by immunosequencing. The original methods were these. Repertoire TCRs were matched against a reference library of SARS-CoV-2-specific TCRs generated with the MIRA antigen-specificity platform. Breadth was defined as the fraction of unique TCRs that were SARS-CoV-2-associated, and depth was defined as the fraction of total T cells that were SARS-CoV-2-associated. Using the MIRA data, each spike-specific TCR was assigned both to the spike region to which the TCR was reactive and to a CD4 or CD8 class. Log10-transformed breadth and depth values were compared by one-way ANOVA with Sidak's multiple comparisons tests. In its TCRdb copy, this immuneACCESS table keeps in-frame sequences only and misses some clones. Where compared with another copy, unresolved V genes explain less than half of these, and the others have no known cause. V, J and clone size were drawn from that table, and D and trimming were deduced from the DNA. The sample yields about 100,000 clones; nearly 90% were counted once. The top ten clonotypes cover about 2.9% of the sample.

The CDR1 and CDR2 encoded by the germline V gene are SGHTA and FQGNSA. Inclusive of the bounding cysteine and phenylalanine, the CDR3 is 14 residues long. The CDR3 DNA has 42 bases and is translated from base 1. A distance of 16 bases separates the germline ends of V and J, which lose 1 base and 15 bases respectively. The receptor was isolated from an adult in good health. This specimen was peripheral blood, taken on day 0 of AZD1222 vaccination. The chain couples TRBV7-2 to TRBJ1-6, and TRBD1 may be the D gene, going by 6 matching bases. The nucleotide sequence is given as TGTGCCAGCAGCTTAGAGGGGGTCGGAGTGAACCTCCACTTT. The encoded protein is CASSLEGVGVNLHF.